The next 30 T cell receptor beta chains were all read from a single sample in a study of cytomegalovirus exposure and HLA in healthy donors. With 60 Vbeta and 13 Jbeta primers, the PCR was carried out. The repertoire was sequenced with immunoSEQ multiplex PCR; TCRdb's copy has only in-frame clones and lacks some. The profile covers about 160,000 clones, with about three quarters appearing a single time and about 2% taken by the ten largest. Sequencing was carried out using PBMCs. The receptor set was obtained from a female donor in good health and CMV-seronegative.

V is TRBV6-5 and J is TRBJ2-7, with a tentative D call TRBD2 (6 bases). V lost 6 bases, J lost 4 bases, and 7 bases lay in between. Germline values: CDR1 MNHEY, CDR2 SVGAGI. The CDR3 loop spans 11 amino acids. Here the CDR3 DNA reads TGTGCCAGCAGGGGAGGATACGAGCAGTACTTC. Protein sequence: CASRGGYEQYF.

The chain joins TRBV6-6 to TRBJ2-2; 12 nucleotides align to TRBD2. The germline V gene has CDR1 MNHNY and CDR2 SVGAGI (reference sequence). This CDR3 has 16 amino acids. V trimming: 6 bases; J trimming: 1 base; junction bases outside the gene matches: 3. CDR3 region: CASSWTSGENTGELFF. DNA for the CDR3: TGTGCCAGCAGCTGGACTAGCGGGGAGAACACCGGGGAGCTGTTTTTT.

The chain couples TRBV5-1 to TRBJ2-3; 8 nucleotides agree with TRBD1. V dropped 0 bases and J dropped 5; count of bases not matched to a gene: 5. The germline gives CDR1 SGHRS, CDR2 YFSETQ. This CDR3 has 15 residues. As DNA, the CDR3 is TGCGCCAGCAGCTTGGGACAGGGGCATGGAGATACGCAGTATTTT. This gives the protein CASSLGQGHGDTQYF.

CDR3 sequence (DNA): TGTGCCAGCAGCAAAGTAGGGGGCCGCTCCTACGAGCAGTACTTC. Its translation is CASSKVGGRSYEQYF. The rearrangement joins TRBV7-2 to TRBJ2-7, with TRBD1 matching 7 bases. V shed 5 bases, J shed 0 bases, and the junction held 7 bases outside the gene matches. The CDR3 has 15 amino acids. Per the germline V gene, CDR1 is SGHTA and CDR2 is FQGNSA.

The chain is built from TRBV25-1 and TRBJ2-3, with a possible D match to TRBD2 (6 bases). In germline, CDR1 is MGHDK, CDR2 SYGVNS. The V end lost 4 bases, the J end lost 5 bases, and 19 bases lay between the germline ends. The CDR3 runs 16 residues. The CDR3 loop is CASSALRGRGGDTQYF. The CDR3 DNA is TGTGCCAGCAGTGCCCTGCGGGGCCGGGGAGGAGATACGCAGTATTTT.

The genes are TRBV5-1 and TRBJ2-2; TRBD2 matches at 10 bases. V lost 3 bases to trimming and J lost 1 base; unmatched junction nucleotides: 3. Germline V gene lookup returns CDR1 SGHRS and CDR2 YFSETQ. The length of the CDR3 is 16 residues. This chain's CDR3 is CASSSASGGNTGELFF. The CDR3 DNA is TGCGCCAGCAGCTCGGCTAGCGGGGGGAACACCGGGGAGCTGTTTTTT.

The table lists this clone with a count of one. This chain links TRBV7-3 with TRBJ2-6; D gene unclear. The V gene's germline CDR1 is SGHTA and CDR2 FQGTGA. This CDR3 has 12 residues. Trimming pared 5 bases from V and 12 bases from J, leaving 11 bases between. CDR3 in DNA: TGTGCCAGCAGCCCTGGGCAAGGCGTCCTGACTTTC. This translates into CASSPGQGVLTF.

The V gene is TRBV6-5, the J gene TRBJ1-6; 9 nucleotides agree with TRBD1. The CDR3 covers 15 residues. Trimming took 0 bases from V and 9 from J; bases not matched to a gene: 3. In germline, CDR1 is MNHEY, CDR2 SVGAGI. The chain's CDR3 is CASSYSTGGGSPLHF. The DNA for the CDR3 is TGTGCCAGCAGTTACTCGACAGGGGGTGGTTCACCCCTCCACTTT.

This clone came up a few times. V and J are TRBV5-4 and TRBJ1-2, with D possibly matching TRBD1 (6 bases). Germline V gene sequence: CDR1 SGHNT, CDR2 YYREEE (reference sequence). V lost 0 bases to trimming and J lost 5 bases, with 11 bases between them. The CDR3 totals 14 residues. The CDR3 DNA is TGTGCCAGCAGCTTGGGGGGGCAGGTGTATGGCTACACCTTC. Protein: CASSLGGQVYGYTF.

This clone was counted between two and nine times. The chain links TRBV9 to TRBJ2-7; a weak D match, TRBD1 (6 bases). The CDR3 loop spans 14 amino acids. In germline, CDR1 is SGDLS, CDR2 YYNGEE. With 2 bases removed from V and 5 bases from J, the gap between germline ends came to 14 bases. Here the CDR3 DNA reads TGTGCCAGCAGCGTCCGGGACACCAGGGACGAGCAGTACTTC. Amino acid sequence: CASSVRDTRDEQYF.

The chain uses TRBV5-5 and TRBJ1-3; 8 nucleotides agree with TRBD1. There are 15 residues in the CDR3. V was clipped by 1 base and J by 5 bases; unmatched bases: 5. Germline V CDR1 and CDR2: SGHKS, YYEKEE (reference sequence). The CDR3 nucleotides are TGTGCCAGCAGCTTGTGGGGGACAGGTCGAAACACCATATATTTT. This encodes CASSLWGTGRNTIYF.

The chain joins TRBV4-1 to TRBJ2-7, with 8 bases matching TRBD1. V dropped 1 base and J dropped 3; count of bases not matched to a gene: 5. The CDR3 has 15 amino acids. From germline, CDR1 is MGHRA and CDR2 YSYEKL. The CDR3 nucleotides are TGCGCCAGCAGCCAAGGTACAGGGGGATACTACGAGCAGTACTTC. It specifies CASSQGTGGYYEQYF.

J is TRBJ1-2 and V is TRBV10-2; 9 bases are shared with TRBD1. The junction had 9 bases not matched to a gene; V was cut back by 5 bases and J by 8 bases. This CDR3 is built from 14 residues. CDR1 is WSHSY and CDR2 is SAAADI in the germline V gene. CDR3 protein: CASSTQGATGGYTF. The CDR3 region has the DNA TGCGCCAGCAGTACACAGGGGGCGACGGGGGGCTACACCTTC.

This rearrangement joins TRBV5-1 to TRBJ2-7, with 9 bases aligning to TRBD1. Trimming at V came to 0 bases and at J to 2 bases, leaving 3 bases not matched to a gene. The CDR3 length is 15 residues. The germline CDR1 and CDR2 sequences are SGHRS and YFSETQ. CDR3 residues: CASSLGGQGTYEQYF. In DNA, the CDR3 is TGCGCCAGCAGCTTGGGGGGACAGGGAACCTACGAGCAGTACTTC.

CDR3 amino acids: CASSFGAGFSYNEQFF. The CDR3 DNA sequence: TGTGCCAGCAGTTTTGGAGCGGGGTTCTCCTACAATGAGCAGTTCTTC. The rearrangement uses TRBV27 and TRBJ2-1, with 7 bases fitting TRBD2. Germline-derived CDR1 and CDR2 are MNHEY and SMNVEV (reference sequence). After removal of 3 bases from V and 0 bases from J, the junction contained 5 bases not matched to a gene. The CDR3 loop spans 16 amino acids.

The V gene is TRBV4-1, the J gene TRBJ1-5; the D is unclear. CDR1 MGHRA and CDR2 YSYEKL come from the germline V gene. There are 15 residues in the CDR3. V shed 3 bases and J shed 5 bases, with 14 bases lying between them. The CDR3 coding sequence is TGCGCCAGCAGCCATGTTGAGGGTTGGGATCAGCCCCAGCATTTT. Residues: CASSHVEGWDQPQHF.

The chain recombines TRBV5-1 with TRBJ2-1, with 8 bases identical to TRBD2. Germline CDR1 reads SGHRS; CDR2 reads YFSETQ. With V trimmed by 4 bases and J by 9 bases, 9 bases remained unmatched. This CDR3 has 14 residues. The CDR3 DNA follows: TGCGCCAGCAGCCAACCGGGACTAGTACTTGAGCAGTTCTTC. Encoded protein: CASSQPGLVLEQFF.

Regarding this clone: Germline is not matched at one junction end, which may reflect a read error. The V gene is TRBV9, the J gene TRBJ2-7; 9 bases are a match to TRBD2. Germline-derived CDR1 and CDR2 are SGDLS and YYNGEE. The CDR3 spans 14 residues. This CDR3 reads CASSVAGDPYEQYF. In DNA form, the CDR3 reads TGTGCCAGCAGTGTAGCGGGGGATCCCTACGAGCAGTACTTC.

This CDR3 is CASSLEVSVRDRGYEQYF. CDR3 in DNA: TGTGCCAGCAGCTTGGAAGTCAGCGTAAGGGACAGGGGTTACGAGCAGTACTTC. This rearrangement joins TRBV5-5 to TRBJ2-7; 10 bases match TRBD1. CDR1 is SGHKS, CDR2 YYEKEE, per germline (reference sequence). V gave up 0 bases and J gave up 4 bases; unmatched junction bases: 13. CDR3 length: 18 amino acids.

The V and J genes are TRBV9 and TRBJ1-2, with 8 bases identical to TRBD1. CDR1 is SGDLS and CDR2 is YYNGEE in the germline V gene. CDR3 length equals 15 residues. The junction had 8 bases not matched to a gene; V was cut back by 3 bases and J by 4 bases. In nucleotides, the CDR3 is TGTGCCAGCAGCGATCCTCAGGGGGCCGGCTATGGCTACACCTTC. It is translated as CASSDPQGAGYGYTF.

The chain is built from TRBV27 and TRBJ1-2; the D is unclear. Per the germline V gene, CDR1 is MNHEY and CDR2 is SMNVEV (reference sequence). Trimming took 8 bases from V and 8 from J, leaving 18 bases between them. The CDR3 covers 13 residues. The CDR3 DNA sequence: TGTGCCAGCTCCCGCGAGGGCGCGGGGGGCTACACCTTC. This codes for CASSREGAGGYTF.

In the case of this clone: At one of its ends the junction is not consistent with the germline gene, which may arise from a read error. The rearrangement links TRBV2 to TRBJ1-2, with 7 nucleotides matching TRBD1. This CDR3 contains 11 residues. Germline-derived CDR1 and CDR2 are SNHLY and FYNNEI. This chain's CDR3 is CASSGGDRVVF. CDR3 nucleotide sequence: TGTGCCAGCAGTGGTGGCGACAGGGTGGTCTTC.

Details on this clone: The same CDR3 arises from other DNA sequences in this sample as well. This chain connects TRBV19 to TRBJ1-1; no reliable D call. CDR1 and CDR2 from the germline V gene are LNHDA and SQIVND (reference sequence). The germline V and J ends were trimmed by 2 bases and 1 base, with 2 bases remaining between them. This CDR3 is 12 amino acids long. The CDR3 reads CASSIRNTEAFF. CDR3 nucleotide sequence: TGTGCCAGTAGTATACGGAACACTGAAGCTTTCTTT.

This chain's CDR3 is CAWSVKGTNYGYTF. The CDR3 DNA sequence: TGTGCCTGGAGTGTAAAGGGGACTAACTATGGCTACACCTTC. This chain connects TRBV30 to TRBJ1-2; possible D gene TRBD1, 5 bases. Trimming removed 0 bases at V and 0 bases at J, with 8 bases between. The CDR3 is 14 amino acids. From germline, CDR1 is GTSNPN and CDR2 SVGIG (reference sequence).

The V and J genes are TRBV12-5 and TRBJ1-5; 8 positions match TRBD1. The junction had 5 bases not matched to a gene; V was cut back by 0 bases and J by 4 bases. The CDR3 has 16 amino acids. The germline V gene has CDR1 LGHNT and CDR2 FRNRAP. CDR3 DNA: TGTGCTAGTGGTTTGGTACAGGGGGTTAATAATCAGCCCCAGCATTTT. It translates to CASGLVQGVNNQPQHF. Full variable domain (remainder filled in from reference TRBV12-5 and TRBJ1-5): DARVTQTPRHKVTEMGQEVTMRCQPILGHNTVFWYRQTMMQGLELLAYFRNRAPLDDSGMPKDRFSAEMPDATLATLKIQPSEPRDSAVYFCASGLVQGVNNQPQHFGDGTRLSIL.

The chain combines TRBV30 with TRBJ2-5, with 10 bases aligning to TRBD1. CDR3 length: 15 residues. Germline assignment: CDR1 GTSNPN and CDR2 SVGIG (reference sequence). V trimming: 3 bases; J trimming: 5 bases; junction bases outside the gene matches: 9. CDR3 sequence: CAWSGGDRGWETQYF. The CDR3 nucleotides read TGTGCCTGGAGCGGCGGGGACAGGGGATGGGAGACCCAGTACTTC.

The rearrangement links TRBV5-8 to TRBJ2-2; TRBD1 agrees at 8 bases. Germline V gene lookup returns CDR1 SGHTS and CDR2 YDEGEE. The CDR3 has 14 amino acids. V gave up 5 bases and J gave up 6 bases; unmatched junction bases: 6. The CDR3 region has the DNA TGTGCCAGCAGGGACAGGGTCGGGGCCGGGGAGCTGTTTTTT. Encoded protein: CASRDRVGAGELFF.

The chain combines TRBV4-1 with TRBJ2-3; 11 nucleotides align to TRBD2. This CDR3 has 18 residues. V shed 0 bases and J 3 bases; nucleotides not matched to a gene: 8. The germline gives CDR1 MGHRA, CDR2 YSYEKL. For the CDR3, the DNA is TGCGCCAGCAGCCAAGAACCCGGACTAGCGGGTAAAACAGATACGCAGTATTTT. Protein: CASSQEPGLAGKTDTQYF.

The rearrangement uses TRBV4-2 and TRBJ2-1; 9 bases are shared with TRBD1. This CDR3 spans 16 amino acids. J lost 5 bases, V lost 3 bases, and 8 bases had no gene match. Germline values: CDR1 LGHNA, CDR2 YNFKEQ. The CDR3 region has the DNA TGTGCCAGCAGCCACACCGGGACAGGGAAGAACAATGAGCAGTTCTTC. Translation gives CASSHTGTGKNNEQFF.

CDR3 sequence reads: CASSIVGANSGANVLTF. For the CDR3, the DNA is TGTGCCAGTAGTATAGTGGGGGCGAACTCTGGGGCCAACGTCCTGACTTTC. V usage is TRBV19 and J usage is TRBJ2-6; TRBD1 might be the D (6 bases). CDR1 and CDR2 from the germline V gene are LNHDA and SQIVND (reference sequence). V lost 1 base and J 0 bases, leaving 10 bases between the germline ends. This CDR3 has 17 amino acids.